A single sample is the source of the 24 T cell receptor beta chains below, sequenced in a study of blood T cell repertoires in COVID-19. Sequencing used immunoSEQ multiplex PCR; TCRdb keeps in-frame clones, though not all of them. The data hold 150,000 to 200,000 clones, with approximately 92% observed a single time. Sequenced material: peripheral blood. The receptor set was obtained from a woman aged 50 to 65 with acute or convalescent COVID-19.

J is TRBJ2-2 and V is TRBV27, with D tentatively TRBD1 (5 bases). This CDR3 has 15 amino acids. V gave up 2 bases and J gave up 7 bases, with 14 bases separating them. Germline CDR1 reads MNHEY; CDR2 reads SMNVEV (reference sequence). This CDR3 reads CASSLRGRVGGELFF. For the CDR3, the DNA is TGTGCCAGCAGTTTAAGGGGCAGGGTTGGCGGGGAGCTGTTTTTT.

V is TRBV27 and J is TRBJ1-5, with D uncertain. Trimming pared 5 bases from V and 5 bases from J, leaving 10 bases between. Germline CDR1 is MNHEY and CDR2 is SMNVEV (reference sequence). The CDR3 sequence is 13 residues long. This chain's CDR3 is CASSRLPYQPQHF. In DNA, the CDR3 is TGTGCCAGCAGTAGACTGCCGTATCAGCCCCAGCATTTT.

The gene calls are TRBV28 and TRBJ1-2, with 10 positions matching TRBD1. The CDR3 is 16 amino acids. V lost 5 bases, J lost 1 base, and 7 bases stayed unmatched. Germline CDR1 is MDHEN and CDR2 is SYDVKM. The CDR3 loop reads CASSIGGTGDNYGYTF. CDR3 bases: TGTGCCAGCAGTATCGGAGGGACAGGGGATAACTATGGCTACACCTTC.

The chain joins TRBV5-6 to TRBJ1-1; tentatively, D is TRBD1 (6 bases). V was pared by 5 bases and J by 2 bases, with 13 bases between. This CDR3 spans 14 amino acids. CDR1 is SGHDT, CDR2 YYEEEE, per germline. The CDR3 nucleotides read TGTGCCAGCAGGAGGACAGTAATTAACACTGAAGCTTTCTTT. Encoded protein: CASRRTVINTEAFF.

This chain connects TRBV29-1 to TRBJ2-7; a weak D match, TRBD1 (5 bases). The germline CDR1 and CDR2 sequences are SQVTM and ANQGSEA. V was pared by 2 bases and J by 3 bases, with 11 bases between. The CDR3 totals 13 residues. The CDR3 is CSVEWGRGYEQYF. The CDR3 coding sequence is TGCAGCGTTGAATGGGGCAGAGGCTACGAGCAGTACTTC.

The rearrangement uses TRBV27 and TRBJ2-1; 10 bases agree with TRBD2. The ends lost 5 bases at V and 8 bases at J; junction bases unmatched: 3. The CDR3 runs 13 residues. CDR1 and CDR2 (germline): MNHEY, SMNVEV (reference sequence). The CDR3 DNA reads as TGTGCCAGCAGTAATAGCGGGAGGTATGAGCAGTTCTTC. Protein: CASSNSGRYEQFF.

The rearrangement uses TRBV6-1 and TRBJ1-4; D possibly corresponds to TRBD1 (5 bases). The CDR3 is 19 residues long. V lost 1 base and J 4 bases, leaving 22 bases between the germline ends. Per the germline V gene, CDR1 is MNHNS and CDR2 is SASEGT. The CDR3 is CASSEGFRGGVLNNEKLFF. CDR3 sequence (DNA): TGTGCCAGCAGTGAAGGGTTTAGGGGAGGAGTATTAAATAATGAAAAACTGTTTTTT.

The chain joins TRBV29-1 to TRBJ1-2, with D uncertain. The CDR3 runs to 12 residues. V was cut by 2 bases and J by 6 bases, with 10 bases left in between. CDR1 SQVTM and CDR2 ANQGSEA come from the germline V gene. The CDR3 loop is CSVEMAVDGYTF. The CDR3 DNA reads TGCAGCGTTGAAATGGCTGTCGATGGCTACACCTTC.

The V and J genes are TRBV5-6 and TRBJ1-1, with no clear D. V gave up 3 bases and J gave up 0 bases, with 12 bases separating them. This CDR3 contains 15 residues. Germline CDR1 reads SGHDT; CDR2 reads YYEEEE. The CDR3 reads CASSSEAEMNTEAFF. In DNA, the CDR3 is TGTGCCAGCAGCTCCGAGGCGGAGATGAACACTGAAGCTTTCTTT.

The rearrangement joins TRBV9 to TRBJ2-2, with 8 bases that match TRBD2. The trim removed 4 bases at V and 4 bases at J, leaving 9 bases unmatched. This CDR3 is 16 amino acids long. Looked up from germline, CDR1 is SGDLS and CDR2 is YYNGEE. The CDR3 DNA reads as TGTGCCAGCAGCCCCCGAGGTAGCGGGGCCACCGGGGAGCTGTTTTTT. This sequence encodes CASSPRGSGATGELFF.

The gene calls are TRBV4-3 and TRBJ2-3, with a tentative D call TRBD1 (5 bases). Trimming cost V 1 base and J 2 bases, with 13 bases left between them. The CDR3 runs to 16 residues. Germline V gene sequence: CDR1 LGHNA, CDR2 YSLEER. In DNA form, the CDR3 reads TGCGCCAGCAGCCAAGGAGTAGGCAGGGACACAGATACGCAGTATTTT. It is translated as CASSQGVGRDTDTQYF.

The chain links TRBV2 to TRBJ2-1; 12 bases are a match to TRBD2. The germline gives CDR1 SNHLY, CDR2 FYNNEI. The CDR3 has 15 residues. The V gene end was trimmed by 2 bases and the J gene end by 4 bases; junction bases not matched to a gene: 0. CDR3 sequence reads: CASSELAGGYNEQFF. CDR3 sequence (DNA): TGTGCCAGCAGTGAACTAGCGGGGGGGTACAATGAGCAGTTCTTC.

A single count supports this clone. The gene calls are TRBV20-1 and TRBJ1-2, with D perhaps TRBD1 (5 bases). Germline V gene sequence: CDR1 DFQATT, CDR2 SNEGSKA (reference sequence). The V gene lost 4 bases and the J gene lost 4 bases, with 7 bases spanning the gap. The CDR3 has 11 amino acids. CDR3 sequence reads: CSATGLYGYTF. DNA for the CDR3: TGCAGTGCTACAGGGCTCTATGGCTACACCTTC.

The rearrangement joins TRBV25-1 to TRBJ1-2, with 7 bases matching TRBD1. This CDR3 spans 15 amino acids. With 3 bases clipped from V and 4 bases from J, the junction kept 8 bases outside the gene matches. Germline CDR1 MGHDK, CDR2 SYGVNS. For the CDR3, the DNA is TGTGCCAGCAGTGAGGGGACAGTTTCTTTCTATGGCTACACCTTC. This translates into CASSEGTVSFYGYTF.

The chain has TRBV10-3 and TRBJ2-1; perhaps TRBD1 as D (5 bases). This CDR3 region has 16 residues. Per germline, CDR1 ENHRY and CDR2 SYGVKD. Between the trimmed V and J ends, which lost 0 bases and 2 bases, there was a span of 11 bases. CDR3 residues: CAISESGQSPYNEQFF. In nucleotides, the CDR3 is TGTGCCATCAGTGAGTCGGGGCAGTCACCCTACAATGAGCAGTTCTTC.

The rearrangement uses TRBV4-3 and TRBJ2-5, with 13 bases fitting TRBD2. Germline loops: CDR1 LGHNA, CDR2 YSLEER. This CDR3 is built from 20 residues. The V segment lost 2 bases and the J segment 1 base; nucleotides outside the gene matches: 13. The CDR3 reads CASSQTPTSGRAVSQETQYF. CDR3 DNA: TGCGCCAGCAGCCAAACCCCCACTAGCGGGAGGGCCGTGAGCCAAGAGACCCAGTACTTC.

The rearrangement joins TRBV3-1 (or the pseudogene TRBV3-2) to TRBJ1-2; 8 nucleotides line up with TRBD1. CDR1 and CDR2 (germline): LGHDT, YNNKEL (reference sequence). V trimming: 4 bases; J trimming: 6 bases; junction bases outside the gene matches: 7. This CDR3 contains 14 residues. The CDR3 region is CASSPRQGWDGYTF. As DNA, the CDR3 is TGTGCCAGCAGCCCGAGACAGGGGTGGGATGGCTACACCTTC.

CDR3 protein: CASSITSGNTGELFF. The CDR3 DNA follows: TGTGCCAGCAGTATCACTAGCGGGAACACCGGGGAGCTGTTTTTT. This chain uses TRBV28 with TRBJ2-2; TRBD2 aligns across 8 bases. From germline, CDR1 is MDHEN and CDR2 SYDVKM. The trim removed 5 bases at V and 1 base at J, leaving 3 bases unmatched. The CDR3 loop spans 15 amino acids.

This chain joins TRBV7-9 and TRBJ1-6; unclear D gene. The CDR3 length is 16 residues. V gave up 5 bases and J gave up 0 bases, with 11 bases separating them. The germline V gene has CDR1 SEHNR and CDR2 FQNEAQ (reference sequence). CDR3 DNA: TGTGCCAGCAGCCCACAAGGGAGCTCCTATAATTCACCCCTCCACTTT. It encodes CASSPQGSSYNSPLHF. The full variable domain, rest sourced from reference TRBV7-9 and TRBJ1-6, is DTGVSQNPRHKITKRGQNVTFRCDPISEHNRLYWYRQTLGQGPEFLTYFQNEAQLEKSRLLSDRFSAERPKGSFSTLEIQRTEQGDSAMYLCASSPQGSSYNSPLHFGNGTRLTVT.

This clone was seen more than once but under ten times. The chain carries TRBV18 and TRBJ1-3; 7 bases are shared with TRBD1. CDR1 KGHSH and CDR2 LQKENI come from the germline V gene. Trimming took 3 bases from V and 3 from J; bases not matched to a gene: 8. The CDR3 has 16 amino acids. This CDR3 reads CASSPKQGWYGNTIYF. CDR3 coding DNA: TGTGCCAGCTCACCGAAACAGGGGTGGTATGGAAACACCATATATTTT.

This chain joins TRBV7-8 and TRBJ2-7; TRBD2 is a possible D gene (5 bases). The CDR3 runs 17 residues. Germline assignment: CDR1 SGHVS and CDR2 FQNEAQ. V lost 1 base to trimming and J lost 2 bases, with 18 bases between them. The CDR3 nucleotides read TGTGCCAGCAGCTTAGGAGGCTCGGGGATTTTTACCTACGAGCAGTACTTC. This sequence encodes CASSLGGSGIFTYEQYF.

This sequence joins TRBV30 and TRBJ1-1, with TRBD1 as a possible D gene (6 bases). CDR1 and CDR2 from the germline V gene are GTSNPN and SVGIG (reference sequence). This CDR3 comprises 12 residues. V was shortened by 3 bases and J by 7 bases, with 12 bases between the two germline ends. The CDR3 DNA sequence: TGTGCCTGGAGGTCAGGGGAAGGTGAAGCTTTCTTT. It codes for CAWRSGEGEAFF.

The rearrangement uses TRBV28 and TRBJ1-2, with TRBD1 matching 9 bases. After removal of 3 bases from V and 7 bases from J, the junction contained 3 bases not matched to a gene. The CDR3 length is 13 residues. The germline CDR1 and CDR2 sequences are MDHEN and SYDVKM. CDR3 nucleotides: TGTGCCAGCAGTTTGTACAGGGGGCCTGGCTACACCTTC. Residues: CASSLYRGPGYTF.

This clone appeared a few times. The chain joins TRBV2 to TRBJ2-1; 9 bases fit TRBD2. With 1 base clipped from V and 6 bases from J, the junction kept 7 bases outside the gene matches. CDR1 and CDR2 (germline): SNHLY, FYNNEI. This CDR3 is built from 16 residues. The CDR3: CASSEGPGLASNEQFF. The CDR3, as DNA: TGTGCCAGCAGTGAAGGGCCGGGACTAGCTTCCAATGAGCAGTTCTTC.